The 3 T cell receptor beta chains reported below all come from one sample, sequenced in a study of shared clonotypes between healthy human individuals. The protocol was immunoSEQ multiplex PCR, while the TCRdb copy is restricted to in-frame clones and leaves out a portion. Of about 730,000 clones in the sample, roughly 72% are singletons; the top ten hold less than 2%. The sample was memory CD4+ T cells sorted from blood. Noted subset: CD45RA-negative fraction. These receptors were obtained from a woman aged 25 to 39 in good health.

This clone was observed a few times. The V call is TRBV5-1, the J call TRBJ2-5; D is unclear. Trimming removed 6 bases from V and 1 base from J, with 13 bases in between. The CDR3 contains 14 residues. Per the germline V gene, CDR1 is SGHRS and CDR2 is YFSETQ. CDR3 bases: TGCGCCAGCACCCGCGGACGGACCCAAGAGACCCAGTACTTC. Its protein product is CASTRGRTQETQYF. The full variable domain, in which reference TRBV5-1 and TRBJ2-5 provide the parts outside the CDR3, is KAGVTQTPRYLIKTRGQQVTLSCSPISGHRSVSWYQQTPGQGLQFLFEYFSETQRNKGNFPGRFSGRQFSNSRSEMNVSTLELGDSALYLCASTRGRTQETQYFGPGTRLLVL.

As DNA, the CDR3 is TGTGCCAGCAGTCAGTGGCAGGGCTACTATGGCTACACCTTC. This encodes CASSQWQGYYGYTF. The gene calls are TRBV5-4 and TRBJ1-2; the D gene is possibly TRBD1 (5 bases). The V gene lost 5 bases and the J gene lost 3 bases, with 14 bases spanning the gap. This CDR3 comprises 14 residues. The V gene's germline CDR1 is SGHNT and CDR2 YYREEE (reference sequence).

This clone is a singleton in its sample. The V gene is TRBV5-4, the J gene TRBJ2-1; possible D gene TRBD2, 6 bases. The CDR3 covers 13 residues. Germline-derived CDR1 and CDR2 are SGHNT and YYREEE (reference sequence). V lost 0 bases and J lost 7, with 8 bases in between. The CDR3 bases are TGTGCCAGCAGCTTGGGGAGGGCGAATGAGCAGTTCTTC. This sequence encodes CASSLGRANEQFF.